Presented here are 3 T cell receptor beta chains from one specimen sequenced in a study of patients and donors after allogeneic stem cell transplantation. TCRdb reanalysed the RT-PCR reads using MiXCR and keeps one entry per CDR3 protein. The sample has about 110,000 distinct CDR3 sequences; approximately 35% are singletons. Sequencing input: blood, either unsorted or a sorted T cell fraction (not recorded which). These receptors originate from a human donor who was either an allogeneic HSCT recipient or a stem cell or donor lymphocyte infusion donor (not recorded which). It is not recorded whose cells these are; they may come from a transplant donor.

V is TRBV29-1 and J is TRBJ1-2; TRBD1 might be the D (6 bases). Germline CDR1 is SQVTM and CDR2 is ANQGSEA. Trimming left V 4 bases short and J 7 bases short, with 10 bases between. CDR3 length equals 11 residues. The CDR3 coding sequence is TGCAGCGTTGCGGGGGGCTTTGGCTACACCTTC. This gives the protein CSVAGGFGYTF.

This clonotype occurred a few times. J is TRBJ1-5 and V is TRBV15; D is possibly TRBD1 (5 bases). CDR1 and CDR2 (germline): LNHNV, YYDKDF (reference sequence). The CDR3 is 15 residues long. The V gene lost 0 bases and the J gene lost 4 bases, with 10 bases spanning the gap. The CDR3 DNA reads as TGTGCCACCAGCAGAGATGAAGGGGAGAATCAGCCCCAGCATTTT. Amino acids: CATSRDEGENQPQHF.

The V gene is TRBV4-3, the J gene TRBJ2-3; 13 bases are shared with TRBD2. Per the germline V gene, CDR1 is LGHNA and CDR2 is YSLEER. Germline trimming cut 2 bases from V and 2 bases from J; bases unmatched to any gene: 4. This CDR3 spans 17 amino acids. CDR3 region: CASSQRGLAGLTDTQYF. The DNA for the CDR3 is TGCGCCAGCAGCCAAAGGGGACTAGCGGGGCTCACAGATACGCAGTATTTT.